Included here is one TCR beta chain sequence, with context. The target of this receptor is not known. No base-level quality is on record; no much larger clone is a single base apart. Preparation of the library involved RT-PCR. Data came from a NextSeq 550. Through fastp at Q25 and MiXCR, TCRdb rebuilt clones from the public reads, retaining in-frame beta chains. Identical CDR3 protein sequences are pooled into one entry, listed with their most common genes and DNA. This sample has about 400,000 distinct CDR3 sequences in its table, and approximately 16% of those were observed once. Around 6.8% of the sample goes to the ten largest clones. Spanning cysteine to phenylalanine, the CDR3 consists of 17 amino acids. Only the CDR3 portion is preserved as DNA: 51 bases, with reading frame beginning at the first base. Trimmed from V: 6 bases; trimmed from J: 6 bases; junction bases lacking a gene match: 10. These data originate in a study of patients and donors after allogeneic stem cell transplantation (TCRdb year 2020).

The chain is encoded by TRBV12-3 or TRBV12-4 joined to TRBJ2-1; 14 bases in the middle match TRBD2. This clonotype originated in a human donor who was either an allogeneic HSCT recipient or a stem cell or donor lymphocyte infusion donor (not recorded which). It is not recorded whose cells these are; they may come from a transplant donor. The sequenced sample was blood, either unsorted or a sorted T cell fraction (not recorded which). The CDR3 protein is CASRSGLAGVSRNEQFF. Read as DNA, the sequence is TGTGCCAGCAGATCGGGACTAGCGGGGGTATCGCGCAATGAGCAGTTCTTC.